This entry lists 9 T cell receptor beta chains sequenced from one sample in a study of chemoradiotherapy in HPV16-positive cancers. TCRdb keeps only in-frame clones here, not all; method: immunoSEQ multiplex PCR. The sample records around 9,200 clones, roughly 75% being singletons. The sample here was taken from a patient who underwent chemoradiotherapy. The receptors here all came from a human donor with HPV-associated anogenital cancer.

The CDR3 DNA follows: TGTGCCAGCACAGGGTATGGAAACACCATATATTTT. Translated: CASTGYGNTIYF. V gene TRBV25-1 combines with J gene TRBJ1-3, with D tentatively TRBD1 (5 bases). Germline-derived CDR1 and CDR2 are MGHDK and SYGVNS. The V and J ends lost 7 bases and 3 bases respectively, with 7 bases between them. There are 12 residues in the CDR3. Full variable domain (remainder filled in from reference TRBV25-1 and TRBJ1-3): EADIYQTPRYLVIGTGKKITLECSQTMGHDKMYWYQQDPGMELHLIHYSYGVNSTEKGDLSSESTVSRIRTEHFPLTLESARPSHTSQYLCASTGYGNTIYFGEGSWLTVV.

The chain has TRBV30 and TRBJ2-3, with 7 bases that match TRBD2. J lost 2 bases, V lost 5 bases, and 10 bases had no gene match. The CDR3 runs 15 residues. Germline CDR1 reads GTSNPN; CDR2 reads SVGIG (reference sequence). The CDR3 loop is CAWGGAGPYTDTQYF. In DNA form, the CDR3 reads TGTGCCTGGGGTGGAGCGGGGCCTTACACAGATACGCAGTATTTT.

The rearrangement uses TRBV7-2 and TRBJ1-6, with D hard to call. V was pared by 2 bases and J by 2 bases, with 7 bases between. The CDR3 spans 15 residues. CDR1 is SGHTA, CDR2 FQGNSA, per germline. The CDR3 nucleotides read TGTGCCAGCAGCTTAAGGGAGGCCTATAATTCACCCCTCCACTTT. Translating gives CASSLREAYNSPLHF.

The chain is built from TRBV19 and TRBJ2-3, with a weak D call TRBD1 (6 bases). Germline loops: CDR1 LNHDA, CDR2 SQIVND (reference sequence). CDR3 length: 13 residues. V was pared by 5 bases and J by 3 bases, with 9 bases between. As DNA, the CDR3 is TGTGCCAGTAGTGACAGGAGAACAGATACGCAGTATTTT. This gives the protein CASSDRRTDTQYF.

The V and J genes are TRBV7-9 and TRBJ2-7; D is tentatively TRBD1 or TRBD2 (5 bases each). CDR1 is SEHNR, CDR2 FQNEAQ, per germline (reference sequence). There are 15 residues in the CDR3. V was trimmed by 8 bases and J by 5 bases, leaving 22 bases between them. The CDR3 DNA is TGTGCCAGCGGCTCGGGACCCACTACCGTCCACGAGCAGTACTTC. This encodes CASGSGPTTVHEQYF.

The chain carries TRBV30 and TRBJ2-5; 11 bases agree with TRBD2. J was trimmed by 0 bases and V by 5 bases; bases with no gene match: 2. Germline V gives CDR1 GTSNPN, CDR2 SVGIG (reference sequence). The CDR3 sequence is 14 residues long. The CDR3 nucleotides are TGTGCCTGGGTGGGACTAGCGGACCAAGAGACCCAGTACTTC. This translates into CAWVGLADQETQYF.

This clone has just one count. The V and J genes are TRBV19 and TRBJ1-2; TRBD1 matches at 7 bases. The CDR3 contains 15 residues. V gave up 3 bases and J gave up 4 bases; unmatched junction bases: 8. The germline V gene encodes CDR1 LNHDA and CDR2 SQIVND (reference sequence). CDR3 sequence (DNA): TGTGCCAGTAGTATGGGGGACAGAAGTTTCTATGGCTACACCTTC. It is translated as CASSMGDRSFYGYTF.

The chain has TRBV4-3 and TRBJ2-7, with 8 bases fitting TRBD1. J lost 2 bases, V lost 3 bases, and 3 bases had no gene match. Looked up from germline, CDR1 is LGHNA and CDR2 is YSLEER. This CDR3 region has 14 residues. This CDR3 is CASSQIQGAYEQYF. The DNA of the CDR3 is TGCGCCAGCAGCCAGATACAGGGGGCCTACGAGCAGTACTTC.

This rearrangement joins TRBV7-9 to TRBJ2-7; a weak D match, TRBD2 (5 bases). The ends were cut back, 5 bases at V and 3 bases at J, with 11 bases in the middle. The CDR3 is made up of 13 amino acids. Per the germline V gene, CDR1 is SEHNR and CDR2 is FQNEAQ (reference sequence). The CDR3 spells CASSPIGGYEQYF. DNA of the CDR3: TGTGCCAGCAGCCCAATCGGAGGCTACGAGCAGTACTTC.